These T cell receptor beta chains were read from a single sample in a study of blood T cell repertoires in COVID-19. Sequencing used immunoSEQ multiplex PCR; TCRdb keeps in-frame clones, though not all of them. The sample carries about half a million clones, roughly 89% recorded once. Sequenced input: peripheral blood. Every receptor here comes from a man aged 18 to 29 with COVID-19, enrolled during active disease. Both conserved end residues are part of each CDR3. D genes are given only for firm matches. Expanded clones get a size class; other rows say once, few or many, or leave the size out.

clone_size	cdr3_length	j_call	d_call	v_call	cdr3_nt	cdr3_aa
once	14	TRBJ2-3	NA	TRBV6-5	TGTGCCAGTAGATTACAGATTGCCACAGATACGCAGTATTTT	CASRLQIATDTQYF
NA	15	TRBJ2-5	TRBD1	TRBV10-3	TGTGCCATCAGTGTCGGGACAGGGGGCGGGGAGACCCAGTACTTC	CAISVGTGGGETQYF
NA	13	TRBJ1-2	TRBD1	TRBV19	TGTGCCAGTAGTAGAGACAGGGCCTATGGCTACACCTTC	CASSRDRAYGYTF
NA	15	TRBJ2-7	TRBD1	TRBV19	TGTGCCAGTAGTATCCGGGACAGGGGGACCTACGAGCAGTACTTC	CASSIRDRGTYEQYF
NA	15	TRBJ2-1	TRBD2	TRBV18	TGTGCCAGCTCACCACCGACTAGCGGTTACAATGAGCAGTTCTTC	CASSPPTSGYNEQFF
NA	17	TRBJ1-2	TRBD1	TRBV9	TGTGCCAGCAGCGTAGGAGGGCGAGACAGGGGCTCCCGGGGCTACACCTTC	CASSVGGRDRGSRGYTF
NA	16	TRBJ1-2	NA	TRBV5-6	TGTGCCAGCAGCTTGGCCATGCAGGGGAACAACTATGGCTACACCTTC	CASSLAMQGNNYGYTF
NA	13	TRBJ1-1	NA	TRBV2	TGTGCCAGCAAGGCCAGGGAGAACACTGAAGCTTTCTTT	CASKARENTEAFF
NA	14	TRBJ2-7	NA	TRBV2	TGTGCCAGCAGTGATTCTGTCAGGTACACCGGGCAGTACTTC	CASSDSVRYTGQYF
NA	15	TRBJ2-7	NA	TRBV6-5	TGTGCCAGCAGTCCCCACGGGTCAGGGGTCTACGAGCAGTACTTC	CASSPHGSGVYEQYF
NA	14	TRBJ2-5	NA	TRBV19	TGTGCCAGTAGAGCAACAGTGTACCAAGAGACCCAGTACTTC	CASRATVYQETQYF
NA	16	TRBJ2-2	NA	TRBV6-6	TGTGCCAGCAGTTATCTTGGGGGCGCAAGCACCGGGGAGCTGTTTTTT	CASSYLGGASTGELFF
NA	15	TRBJ1-5	NA	TRBV5-6	TGTGCCAGCAGCTTGGCGCGGGACTTCAATCAGCCCCAGCATTTT	CASSLARDFNQPQHF
NA	15	TRBJ2-1	TRBD2	TRBV27	TGTGCCAGCAGCAATTATGGACTAGCGGGAAATTGGCAGTTCTTC	CASSNYGLAGNWQFF
NA	15	TRBJ2-5	TRBD1	TRBV10-3	TGTGCCATCAGCCCGGGACAGGGGGATCAAGAGACCCAGTACTTC	CAISPGQGDQETQYF
few	14	TRBJ2-7	TRBD1	TRBV11-3	TGTGCCAGCTGCCCCCAGGGGGCTGGGTACGAGCAGTACTTC	CASCPQGAGYEQYF
NA	16	TRBJ1-2	TRBD1	TRBV9	TGTGCCAGCAGTCCACCCCGGACAGGGGCTAACTATGGCTACACCTTC	CASSPPRTGANYGYTF
NA	14	TRBJ2-7	TRBD1	TRBV5-8	TGTGCCAGCAGCTTGGGACAGGGGGCGGCCGAGCAGTACTTC	CASSLGQGAAEQYF
NA	14	TRBJ2-3	NA	TRBV11-3	TGTGCCAGCAGCTTACGGCTAGCCCCAGATACGCAGTATTTT	CASSLRLAPDTQYF
NA	15	TRBJ2-6	NA	TRBV29-1	TGCAGCGTTGTCCCCGGTGGGAGTGGGGCCAACGTCCTGACTTTC	CSVVPGGSGANVLTF